Below, 19 T cell receptor beta chains from the same sample are listed, as sequenced in a study of blood T cell repertoires in COVID-19. Assay used: immunoSEQ multiplex PCR; TCRdb lists only in-frame clones, some missing. Of tens of thousands of clones in the sample, roughly 79% were seen once. The sequenced sample was peripheral blood. The receptors were gathered from a woman aged 70-85 years with acute or convalescent COVID-19.

This sequence joins TRBV27 and TRBJ2-3; TRBD2 might be the D (6 bases). Trimming took off 7 bases at V and 0 bases at J, with 17 bases between the two ends. The CDR3 length is 16 residues. CDR1 is MNHEY, CDR2 SMNVEV, per germline (reference sequence). The CDR3 sequence: CASNRYEGRSTDTQYF. In DNA, the CDR3 is TGTGCCAGCAATAGGTATGAGGGGAGGAGCACAGATACGCAGTATTTT.

This clone has only a few counts. The chain uses TRBV7-9 and TRBJ2-1; TRBD1 matches at 10 bases. The germline gives CDR1 SEHNR, CDR2 FQNEAQ (reference sequence). The junction had 5 bases not matched to a gene; V was cut back by 4 bases and J by 5 bases. This CDR3 region has 15 residues. CDR3 nucleotides: TGTGCCAGCAGCTCCTCGACAGGGGGCAACAATGAGCAGTTCTTC. Encoded protein: CASSSSTGGNNEQFF.

This clone was seen only once. The chain recombines TRBV30 with TRBJ1-5, with TRBD1 as a possible D gene (6 bases). The germline CDR1 and CDR2 sequences are GTSNPN and SVGIG (reference sequence). The V end was cut by 0 bases, the J end by 3 bases, with 12 bases between. CDR3 length equals 15 residues. The CDR3 protein is CAWSVQGGNNQPQHF. CDR3 DNA: TGTGCCTGGAGTGTACAGGGTGGGAACAATCAGCCCCAGCATTTT.

The chain uses TRBV27 and TRBJ1-5; TRBD1 aligns across 7 bases. Germline values: CDR1 MNHEY, CDR2 SMNVEV (reference sequence). V lost 6 bases and J lost 7; bases outside the gene matches: 6. The CDR3 spans 13 residues. The CDR3 loop reads CASRLTGEQPQHF. Written as DNA, the CDR3 is TGTGCCAGCAGGCTAACAGGGGAACAGCCCCAGCATTTT.

The chain combines TRBV13 with TRBJ1-5, with a tentative D call TRBD1 (6 bases). This CDR3 is built from 16 residues. V lost 5 bases, J lost 1 base, and 15 bases lay in between. The germline gives CDR1 PRHDT, CDR2 FYEKMQ (reference sequence). The CDR3 DNA reads TGTGCCAGCAGCACCCGGGGTAGGGGGAGCAATCAGCCCCAGCATTTT. Its translation is CASSTRGRGSNQPQHF.

This chain uses TRBV2 with TRBJ1-5, with 10 bases matching TRBD1. Germline CDR1 and CDR2: SNHLY and FYNNEI. The CDR3 has 16 residues. Losses at the gene ends were 4 bases for V and 4 bases for J; bases not matched to a gene: 7. CDR3 in amino acids: CASSVRDRGGNQPQHF. Written as DNA, the CDR3 is TGTGCCAGCAGTGTACGGGACAGGGGTGGAAATCAGCCCCAGCATTTT. Variable domain in full (rest from reference TRBV2 and TRBJ1-5): EPEVTQTPSHQVTQMGQEVILRCVPISNHLYFYWYRQILGQKVEFLVSFYNNEISEKSEIFDDQFSVERPDGSNFTLKIRSTKLEDSAMYFCASSVRDRGGNQPQHFGDGTRLSIL.

The chain carries TRBV28 and TRBJ1-2; TRBD1 is a possible D gene (5 bases). The V end was cut by 6 bases, the J end by 5 bases, with 13 bases between. Germline lookup yields CDR1 MDHEN and CDR2 SYDVKM. This CDR3 is 13 amino acids long. The DNA of the CDR3 is TGTGCCAGCAGCCGGGGGGGGACTTATGGCTACACCTTC. Its protein product is CASSRGGTYGYTF.

V and J are TRBV10-2 and TRBJ1-5; D gene ambiguous. V dropped 2 bases and J dropped 4 bases, with 9 bases sitting between them. The germline gives CDR1 WSHSY, CDR2 SAAADI. The CDR3 contains 14 residues. The CDR3 DNA sequence: TGCGCCAGCAGTGAGACGAGTCTTAATCAGCCCCAGCATTTT. Protein product: CASSETSLNQPQHF.

The chain uses TRBV11-1 and TRBJ1-1, with 7 bases identical to TRBD1. The germline gives CDR1 SGHAT, CDR2 FQDESV (reference sequence). The CDR3 spans 16 residues. The V and J ends lost 5 bases and 5 bases, in that order; junction bases with no gene match: 14. The CDR3 bases are TGTGCCAGCAGCCCCCAACAGGGGCGGAGGTGGACTGAAGCTTTCTTT. Protein product: CASSPQQGRRWTEAFF.

The J gene is TRBJ2-7, the V gene TRBV12-3 or TRBV12-4, with D possibly TRBD1 on 6 matching bases. The CDR3 is made up of 13 amino acids. The V end lost 6 bases, the J end lost 6 bases, and 15 bases lay between the germline ends. CDR3 loop: CASRNRVRSEQYF. The CDR3 coding sequence is TGTGCCAGCAGAAACAGGGTTCGGAGCGAGCAGTACTTC.

The chain combines TRBV2 with TRBJ2-6; no definite D call. V was clipped by 3 bases and J by 4 bases, with 7 bases between them. The CDR3 loop spans 14 amino acids. Germline lookup yields CDR1 SNHLY and CDR2 FYNNEI. The CDR3 nucleotides are TGTGCCAGCAGTGAGTCCTACGGGGCCAACGTCCTGACTTTC. Translation gives CASSESYGANVLTF.

V is TRBV14 and J is TRBJ1-1, with a possible D match to TRBD1 (6 bases). Germline V CDR1 and CDR2: SGHDN, FVKESK. Trimming took 3 bases from V and 0 from J, leaving 17 bases between them. The CDR3 extends over 17 amino acids. CDR3 nucleotide sequence: TGTGCCAGCAGCCATTCTGGGAGGGGGTTCATGAACACTGAAGCTTTCTTT. This gives the protein CASSHSGRGFMNTEAFF.

The chain recombines TRBV7-2 with TRBJ1-3, with TRBD1 matching over 11 bases. The CDR3 runs 15 residues. The J segment lost 4 bases and the V segment lost 5 bases, leaving 4 bases of the junction unmatched. Germline-derived CDR1 and CDR2 are SGHTA and FQGNSA. CDR3: CASSTRTGGGNTIYF. As DNA, the CDR3 is TGTGCCAGCAGCACCCGGACAGGGGGCGGAAACACCATATATTTT.

This chain links TRBV18 with TRBJ2-7; TRBD2 is a possible D gene (5 bases). Germline V CDR1 and CDR2: KGHSH, LQKENI. V was cut by 3 bases and J by 6 bases, with 18 bases left in between. This CDR3 is built from 15 residues. The CDR3: CASSPFYTEGIEQYF. The CDR3 DNA is TGTGCCAGCTCACCGTTCTACACAGAGGGTATCGAGCAGTACTTC.

This chain joins TRBV7-8 and TRBJ1-5; 9 bases are shared with TRBD1. CDR3 length: 16 amino acids. Looked up from germline, CDR1 is SGHVS and CDR2 is FQNEAQ. V lost 3 bases to trimming and J lost 4 bases; unmatched junction nucleotides: 7. CDR3 bases: TGTGCCAGCAGCTTTTCCGGGACAGGGAGGAATCAGCCCCAGCATTTT. Its translation is CASSFSGTGRNQPQHF.

The chain is built from TRBV18 and TRBJ1-4; D call uncertain. The CDR3 has 14 amino acids. Trimming took 6 bases from V and 4 from J, leaving 12 bases between them. Germline CDR1 reads KGHSH; CDR2 reads LQKENI. The CDR3 sequence: CASSPFTGNEKLFF. In nucleotides, the CDR3 is TGTGCCAGCTCCCCCTTTACGGGTAATGAAAAACTGTTTTTT. Full variable domain (rest looked up from reference TRBV18 and TRBJ1-4): NAGVMQNPRHLVRRRGQEARLRCSPMKGHSHVYWYRQLPEEGLKFMVYLQKENIIDESGMPKERFSAEFPKEGPSILRIQQVVRGDSAAYFCASSPFTGNEKLFFGSGTQLSVL.

As to this clone: Other DNA sequences within the sample encode an identical CDR3. The chain employs TRBV3-1 (or the pseudogene TRBV3-2) and TRBJ1-5; no clear D gene. V lost 1 base to trimming and J lost 2 bases, with 3 bases between them. The CDR3 spans 13 residues. Germline CDR1 LGHDT, CDR2 YNNKEL (reference sequence). CDR3 DNA sequence: TGTGCCAGCAGCCAAGGCGGCAATCAGCCCCAGCATTTT. Its protein product is CASSQGGNQPQHF.

The chain joins TRBV7-9 to TRBJ2-7; no clear D. CDR1 is SEHNR, CDR2 FQNEAQ, per germline (reference sequence). The ends were cut back, 5 bases at V and 4 bases at J, with 9 bases in the middle. This CDR3 is built from 12 residues. Here the CDR3 DNA reads TGTGCCAGCAGCGAACAGAGATACGAGCAGTACTTC. Translated: CASSEQRYEQYF.

The rearrangement joins TRBV19 to TRBJ1-3; maybe TRBD1 (5 bases). Trimming shortened V by 5 bases and J by 0 bases, and 8 bases separated the two germline ends. Germline V gene data show CDR1 as LNHDA and CDR2 as SQIVND (reference sequence). The CDR3 covers 14 residues. CDR3 nucleotide sequence: TGTGCCAGTAGTGCGACAGTCTCTGGAAACACCATATATTTT. Its translation: CASSATVSGNTIYF.